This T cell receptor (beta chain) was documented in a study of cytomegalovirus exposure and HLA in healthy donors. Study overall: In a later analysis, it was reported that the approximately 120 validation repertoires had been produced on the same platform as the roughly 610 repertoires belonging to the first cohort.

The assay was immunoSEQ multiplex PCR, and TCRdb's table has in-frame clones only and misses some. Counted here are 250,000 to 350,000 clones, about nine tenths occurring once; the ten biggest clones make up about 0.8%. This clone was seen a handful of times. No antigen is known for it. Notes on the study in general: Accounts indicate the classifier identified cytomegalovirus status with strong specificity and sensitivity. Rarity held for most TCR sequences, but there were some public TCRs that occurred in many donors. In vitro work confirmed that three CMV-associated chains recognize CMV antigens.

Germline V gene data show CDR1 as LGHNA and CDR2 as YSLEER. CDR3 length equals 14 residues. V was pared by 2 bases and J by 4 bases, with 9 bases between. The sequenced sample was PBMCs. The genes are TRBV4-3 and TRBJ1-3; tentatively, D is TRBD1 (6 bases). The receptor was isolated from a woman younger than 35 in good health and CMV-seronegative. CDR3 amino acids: CASSQQGPGNTIYF. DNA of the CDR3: TGCGCCAGCAGCCAACAGGGGCCAGGAAACACCATATATTTT.